The clone carrying this TCR beta chain was detected only a few times. These data originate in a study of blood T cell repertoires in COVID-19. Across the study: COVID-19 samples from acute and convalescent phases originated in the United States, Italy and Spain. Sources were T cells, B-cell-depleted T cells, or PBMCs; the material itself was cDNA or gDNA.

This CDR3 has 14 residues. The junction had 8 bases not matched to a gene; V was cut back by 5 bases and J by 7 bases. Germline assignment: CDR1 MGHDK and CDR2 SYGVNS. In the authors' workflow: Amplified reference gene primers provided the basis for estimating nucleated cell counts. The method was immunoSEQ multiplex PCR; TCRdb's version includes in-frame clones alone and lacks a portion of them. The DNA was the basis for D and trimming; V, J and clone size are from that table. The sample contains 140,000 or so clones, approximately 88% of which appear only once. This sequence originates from a human donor in a cohort sampled during active COVID-19. Sequenced material: peripheral blood. The rearrangement uses TRBV25-1 and TRBJ2-1; TRBD1 agrees at 7 bases. CDR3 protein: CASSRETGRNEQFF. The CDR3 DNA is TGTGCCAGCAGTCGCGAGACAGGGAGAAATGAGCAGTTCTTC.